This T cell receptor beta chain appears in the sequencing data of a study of CD8+CD57+ T cells in acquired aplastic anemia (dated by TCRdb to between 2018 and 2020). About the study as a whole: DNA extracted from sorted CD4+ and CD8+ cells had a mean of about 3.3 ug, with a range of 0.2 to 27.4 ug. A CD8+CD57+ expansion meant a frequency higher than the mean frequency seen in healthy subjects. Findings and caveats that apply to the study as a whole: Around 30 CD8+ CDR3 sequences were shared between patients and controls but appeared highly expressed in patients and within their immunodominant clones. CD8+ Simpson's diversity did not differ significantly between patients and healthy controls (P=0.060).

Comments on this clonotype: Its specific antigen is unknown. The sample holds no much larger clone one base away, and base qualities are not on file.

Genomic DNA was used as template for profiling of TCR beta VDJ combinations and CDR3 sequences. An Illumina HiSeq 2000 was the platform used for TCR repertoire sequencing. Per the source publication's procedure: Repertoires were assessed using TRBV/TRBJ rearrangement plots, CDR3 size and DJ length profiles, and Simpson's diversity index. The immunodominant clone was defined as the most abundant DNA sequence in deep sequencing data. CDR3 amino acid sequences were checked for sharing across subjects and were also compared against the VDJdb database and published repertoires. TCRdb reanalyzed the raw reads on its own, using fastp at Q25 for trimming and MiXCR for clone calling, and kept in-frame beta chains. Entries are consolidated by CDR3 protein sequence, retaining the most common genes and DNA. What appears here as the V and J calls and clone size reflects TCRdb's work, not the paper's. The sample table lists tens of thousands of distinct CDR3 sequences, roughly three quarters of them with a count of one. The ten most abundant clones make up approximately 80% of the sample.

The CDR3 spans 10 residues, from the cysteine through the phenylalanine. CDR3 DNA is the only sequence kept; it has 30 bases, read in frame from the first base. The germline V gene supplies CDR1 SQVTM and CDR2 ANQGSEA. Deletion took 0 bases off V and 3 bases off J, with a span of 0 bases between the germline ends. Expansion of CD8+CD57+ cells had been shown by flow cytometry in the patients chosen for sequencing. All patients had severe acquired aplastic anemia diagnosed by International Study of Aplastic Anemia and Agranulocytosis and Camitta criteria. At the time blood was sampled, none of the patients had received any therapy. In the study, sorted CD4+ and CD8+ blood T cells from patients with severe aplastic anemia and from healthy subjects underwent deep sequencing of TCR repertoires. Patients were enrolled in the USA under clinicaltrials.gov protocols 00001620, 01623167, 00001397, 00071045, 00081523 and 00961064. Ficoll-Paque density gradient centrifugation was used to isolate peripheral blood mononuclear cells. CD4+ and CD8+ T cells were sorted by FACS or magnetic beads before DNA extraction.

The sequence was collected from a human donor with aplastic anemia. The rearranged segments are TRBV29-1 and TRBJ2-7, with no D gene named confidently. Input material: sorted CD4+, CD8+, or CD8+CD57+ T cells (not recorded which) from PBMCs. The CDR3 protein is CSVEDYEQYF. The nucleotides read TGCAGCGTTGAAGACTACGAGCAGTACTTC.